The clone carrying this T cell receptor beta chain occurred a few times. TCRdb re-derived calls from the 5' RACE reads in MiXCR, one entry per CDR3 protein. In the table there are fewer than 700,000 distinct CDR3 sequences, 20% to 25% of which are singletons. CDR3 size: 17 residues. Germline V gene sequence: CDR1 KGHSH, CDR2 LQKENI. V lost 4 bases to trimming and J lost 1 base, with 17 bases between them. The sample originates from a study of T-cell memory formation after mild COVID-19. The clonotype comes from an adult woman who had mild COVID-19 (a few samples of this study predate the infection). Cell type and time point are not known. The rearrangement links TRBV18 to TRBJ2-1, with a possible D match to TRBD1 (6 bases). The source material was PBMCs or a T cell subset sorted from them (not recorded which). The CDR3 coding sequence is TGTGCCAGCTCACGAGTAATCCGGGACAAGTCCTACAATGAGCAGTTCTTC. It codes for CASSRVIRDKSYNEQFF.